The rows below give T cell receptor beta chains drawn from one sample of a study of T cells in Graves' hyperthyroidism and ophthalmopathy. TCRdb ran MiXCR on the multiplex PCR reads and lists one entry per CDR3 protein. The sample has around 420,000 distinct CDR3 sequences, roughly an eighth seen once; the top ten hold about 4.9%. Sequenced sample: blood. The receptors were sampled from a young woman with Graves' hyperthyroidism. Each CDR3 is given with its conserved first and last residue. The D gene is left open where the match is weak. Clone size is given for some rows only: seen once, a few or many times, or a class if the clone is expanded.

TRBJ1-1,NA,NA,TRBV28,TGTGCCAGCAGTCCCTTCGGGGGGGACTTCACTGAAGCTTTCTTT,CASSPFGGDFTEAFF
TRBJ2-7,many,NA,TRBV24-1,TGTGCCACCAGTGATTGGGGGGACGAGCAGTACTTC,CATSDWGDEQYF
TRBJ2-1,NA,NA,TRBV7-9,TGTGCCAGCAGCCAACAGGACAATGAGCAGTTCTTC,CASSQQDNEQFF
TRBJ2-7,many,NA,TRBV28,TGTGCCAGCTTCAGCGGGCATGACTACGAGCAGTACTTC,CASFSGHDYEQYF
TRBJ1-1,many,NA,TRBV2,TGTGCCAGCAGTCGAGGGAGAGCTGAAGCTTTCTTT,CASSRGRAEAFF
TRBJ2-2,NA,NA,TRBV7-9,TGTGCCAGCAGCGAAACTCGGGACGGGGAGCTGTTTTTT,CASSETRDGELFF
TRBJ2-2,NA,TRBD2,TRBV9,TGTGCCAGCGGGGGGGTAGCTTCTTTTTCCGCGGACACCGGGGAGCTGTTTTTT,CASGGVASFSADTGELFF
TRBJ1-2,NA,TRBD1,TRBV29-1,TGCAGCGTAGCCGGGACAGGAAACTATGGCTACACCTTC,CSVAGTGNYGYTF
TRBJ2-5,many,NA,TRBV7-9,TGTGCCAGCAGCTTACAGGTGGCGGCGGACCTAAAAGAGACCCAGTACTTC,CASSLQVAADLKETQYF
TRBJ1-1,many,NA,TRBV2,TGTGCCAGCAGGTCTAGTCGGGGGAACACTGAAGCTTTCTTT,CASRSSRGNTEAFF
TRBJ2-1,many,TRBD2,TRBV7-9,TGTGCCAGCAGACCGTCACTAGCGGACAATGAGCAGTTCTTC,CASRPSLADNEQFF
TRBJ2-1,NA,TRBD2,TRBV9,TGTGCCAGCGGGAAAGGAGGACTAGCGGGAGAGCAGTTCTTC,CASGKGGLAGEQFF
TRBJ2-5,many,TRBD1,TRBV7-9,TGTGCCAGCAGCGCTCGACAGGGGCAAGAGACCCAGTACTTC,CASSARQGQETQYF
TRBJ2-7,NA,TRBD1,TRBV12-3/TRBV12-4,TGTGCCAGCAGCCGCGACAGGGGTTTCTCCGAGCAGTACTTC,CASSRDRGFSEQYF
TRBJ2-7,NA,TRBD2,TRBV29-1,TGCAGCGTTGAAGCTCGGGAGGGGGGCTACGAGCAGTACTTC,CSVEAREGGYEQYF
TRBJ2-2,few,TRBD2,TRBV6-2/TRBV6-3,TGTGCCAGCCGCGGGACTAGCGGGAGGGGGAACACCGGGGAGCTGTTTTTT,CASRGTSGRGNTGELFF
TRBJ1-5,few,NA,TRBV20-1,TGCAGTGCCTCCGACAGACTGGGCCCCCAGCCCCAGCATTTT,CSASDRLGPQPQHF
TRBJ1-5,many,NA,TRBV28,TGTGCCAGCAGCCCAGAGAGCAATCAGCCCCAGCATTTT,CASSPESNQPQHF
TRBJ1-1,many,NA,TRBV6-6,TGTGCCAGCAGTTACTCTGGACAGACGAACACTGAAGCTTTCTTT,CASSYSGQTNTEAFF
TRBJ1-4,NA,TRBD1,TRBV5-1,TGCGCCAGCAGCGGGACAGGGGTTACAACTAATGAAAAACTGTTTTTT,CASSGTGVTTNEKLFF
TRBJ1-2,many,NA,TRBV30,TGTGCCTGGAGTGGCGCTGGGCTAGTCGGCTACACCTTC,CAWSGAGLVGYTF
TRBJ2-2,few,TRBD1,TRBV19,TGTGCCAGTAGTATTGTAGGGGGCTTCACCGGGGAGCTGTATTTT,CASSIVGGFTGELYF
TRBJ2-3,few,NA,TRBV19,TGTGCCAGTAGTATTCGACCGGGGGATACGCAGTATTTT,CASSIRPGDTQYF
TRBJ1-2,NA,NA,TRBV29-1,TGCAGCGTTGAAGATCTGGCAGGGACCAACTATGGCTACACCTTC,CSVEDLAGTNYGYTF
TRBJ1-1,many,NA,TRBV5-1,TGCGCCAGCAGCACGAAGACTGAAGCTTTCTTT,CASSTKTEAFF
TRBJ1-2,few,NA,TRBV3-1,TGTGCCAGCAGCCAAACCGAGGCGGTATATAGGGGCTACACCTTC,CASSQTEAVYRGYTF
TRBJ2-7,many,TRBD1,TRBV11-2,TGTGCCAGCACTGTAAAAATGGGACAGTACGAGCAGTACTTC,CASTVKMGQYEQYF
TRBJ2-7,NA,NA,TRBV20-1,TGCAGTGCTAGAGAGGCCAGAGGGTCCTACGAGCAGTACTTC,CSAREARGSYEQYF
TRBJ1-6,NA,NA,TRBV6-1,TGTGCCAGCAGCTCGGCCGGGACCAGCGAGGCACCCCTCCACTTT,CASSSAGTSEAPLHF
TRBJ1-1,NA,NA,TRBV5-1,TGCGCCAGCAGCTTGGACAGGGTCGGGTCGAAACTGGTTGAAGCTTTCTTT,CASSLDRVGSKLVEAFF
TRBJ2-3,many,NA,TRBV7-2,TGTGCCAGCAGCTCCCTGGGTAGGGACAAACAACATACGCAGTATTTT,CASSSLGRDKQHTQYF
TRBJ2-1,many,TRBD2,TRBV20-1,TGCAGTGCTAGAGATATAGTAGCGGGAGAGAATGAGCAGTTCTTC,CSARDIVAGENEQFF
TRBJ2-7,many,NA,TRBV28,TGTGCCAGCAGTTTAGTGGGAGGACTCTACGAGCAGTACTTC,CASSLVGGLYEQYF